This T cell receptor beta chain emerged from a study of OX40 agonist ivuxolimab in advanced cancers. General study points: Part of the nonresponder group also had normalized T-cell clonal expansion that was low.

The CDR3 length is 17 residues. J was trimmed by 0 bases and V by 5 bases; bases with no gene match: 10. Germline values: CDR1 GTSNPN, CDR2 SVGIG (reference sequence). Patients were excluded for autoimmune disease history or systemic immunosuppression. In the case of this clone: The antigen is unknown.

Repertoires were generated with immunoSEQ multiplex PCR, while TCRdb's copy carries only in-frame clones and drops some. Found here are under 90,000 clones, 75% to 90% of them singletons; the top ten hold around 2%. This sequence was found in an adult with an advanced solid tumor such as melanoma, head and neck, liver or kidney cancer. The V gene is TRBV30, the J gene TRBJ2-2, with 9 bases fitting TRBD2. Sequencing used CD4+ or CD8+ T cells sorted from blood, obtained in a trial of the OX40 agonist ivuxolimab. CDR3 in DNA: TGTGCCTGGGTGATGAGCGGGGGGAGGTCGAACACCGGGGAGCTGTTTTTT. Residues: CAWVMSGGRSNTGELFF.